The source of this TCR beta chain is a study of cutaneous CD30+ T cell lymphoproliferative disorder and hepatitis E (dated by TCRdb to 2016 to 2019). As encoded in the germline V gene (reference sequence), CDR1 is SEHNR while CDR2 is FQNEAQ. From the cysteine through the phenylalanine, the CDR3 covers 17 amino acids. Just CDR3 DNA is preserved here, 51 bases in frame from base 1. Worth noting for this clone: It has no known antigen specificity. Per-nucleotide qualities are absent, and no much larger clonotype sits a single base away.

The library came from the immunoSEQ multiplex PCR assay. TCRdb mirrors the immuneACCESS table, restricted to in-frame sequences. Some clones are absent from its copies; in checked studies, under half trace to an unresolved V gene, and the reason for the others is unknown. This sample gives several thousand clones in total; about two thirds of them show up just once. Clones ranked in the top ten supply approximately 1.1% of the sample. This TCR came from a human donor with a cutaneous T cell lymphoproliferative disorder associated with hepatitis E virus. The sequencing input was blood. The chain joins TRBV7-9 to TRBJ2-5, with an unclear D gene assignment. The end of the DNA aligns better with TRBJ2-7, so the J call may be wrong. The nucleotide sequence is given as TGTGCCAGCAGCTTAGTCGGCTCTCGGGCATCATACTACGAGCAGTACTTC. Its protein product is CASSLVGSRASYYEQYF.